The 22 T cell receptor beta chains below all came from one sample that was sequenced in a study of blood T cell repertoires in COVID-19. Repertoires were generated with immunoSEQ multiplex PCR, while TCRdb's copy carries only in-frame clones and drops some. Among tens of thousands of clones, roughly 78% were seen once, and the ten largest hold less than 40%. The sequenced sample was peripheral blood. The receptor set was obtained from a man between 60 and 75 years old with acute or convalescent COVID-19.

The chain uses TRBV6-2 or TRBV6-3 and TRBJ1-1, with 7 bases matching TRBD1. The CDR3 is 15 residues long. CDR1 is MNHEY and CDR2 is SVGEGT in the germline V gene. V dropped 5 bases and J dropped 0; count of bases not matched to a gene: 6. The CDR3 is CASSPGGTVNTEAFF. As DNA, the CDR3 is TGTGCCAGCAGTCCAGGGGGTACCGTGAACACTGAAGCTTTCTTT.

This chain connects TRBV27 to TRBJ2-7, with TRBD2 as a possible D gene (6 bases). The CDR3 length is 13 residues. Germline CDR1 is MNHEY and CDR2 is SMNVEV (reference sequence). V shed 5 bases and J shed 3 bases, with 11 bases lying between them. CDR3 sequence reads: CASSPSGVYEQYF. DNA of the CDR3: TGTGCCAGCAGTCCGTCGGGGGTCTACGAGCAGTACTTC.

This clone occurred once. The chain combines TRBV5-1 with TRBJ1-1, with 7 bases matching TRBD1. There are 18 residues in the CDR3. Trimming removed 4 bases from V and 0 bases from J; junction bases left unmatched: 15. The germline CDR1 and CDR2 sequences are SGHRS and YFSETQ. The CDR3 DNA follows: TGCGCCAGCAGCCCTAAAATACCGGGACAGAGAATGAACACTGAAGCTTTCTTT. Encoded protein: CASSPKIPGQRMNTEAFF.

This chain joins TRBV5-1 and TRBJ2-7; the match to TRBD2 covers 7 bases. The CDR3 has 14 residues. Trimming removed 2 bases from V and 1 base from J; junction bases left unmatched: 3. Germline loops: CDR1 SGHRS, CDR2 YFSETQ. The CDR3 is CASSLRAGSYEQYF. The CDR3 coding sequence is TGCGCCAGCAGCTTACGAGCGGGATCCTACGAGCAGTACTTC.

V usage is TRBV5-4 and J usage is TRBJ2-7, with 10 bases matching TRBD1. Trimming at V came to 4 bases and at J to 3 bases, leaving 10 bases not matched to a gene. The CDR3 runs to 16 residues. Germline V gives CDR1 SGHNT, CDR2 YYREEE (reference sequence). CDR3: CASSRGTGVGLYEQYF. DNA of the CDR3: TGTGCCAGCAGCCGGGGGACAGGGGTCGGTCTCTACGAGCAGTACTTC.

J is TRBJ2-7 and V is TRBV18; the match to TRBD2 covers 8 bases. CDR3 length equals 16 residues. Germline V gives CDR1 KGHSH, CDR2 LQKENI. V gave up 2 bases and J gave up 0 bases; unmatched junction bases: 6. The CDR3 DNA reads TGTGCCAGCTCACCAGCGCGGGGGGCCGACTCCTACGAGCAGTACTTC. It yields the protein CASSPARGADSYEQYF.

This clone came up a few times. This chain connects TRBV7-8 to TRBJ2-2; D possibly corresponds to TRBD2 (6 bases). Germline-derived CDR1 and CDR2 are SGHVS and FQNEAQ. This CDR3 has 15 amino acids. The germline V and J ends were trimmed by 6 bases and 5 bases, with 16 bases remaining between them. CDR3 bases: TGTGCCAGCAGTTTGCGACTAGTCCGGACCGGGGAGCTGTTTTTT. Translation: CASSLRLVRTGELFF.

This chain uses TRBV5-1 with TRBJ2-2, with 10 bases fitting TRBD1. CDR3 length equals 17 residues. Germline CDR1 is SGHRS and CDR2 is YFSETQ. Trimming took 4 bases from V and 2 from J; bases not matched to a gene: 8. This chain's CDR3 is CASSSAGTGVNTGELFF. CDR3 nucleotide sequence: TGCGCCAGCAGCAGCGCCGGGACAGGGGTTAACACCGGGGAGCTGTTTTTT.

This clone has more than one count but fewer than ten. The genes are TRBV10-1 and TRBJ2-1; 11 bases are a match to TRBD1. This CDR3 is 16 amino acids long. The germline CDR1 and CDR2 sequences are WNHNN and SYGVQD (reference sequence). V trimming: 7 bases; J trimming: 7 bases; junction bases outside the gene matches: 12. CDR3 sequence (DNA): TGCGCCAGCACGGCCCTCGGACAGGGGGCTGAAAATGAGCAGTTCTTC. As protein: CASTALGQGAENEQFF.

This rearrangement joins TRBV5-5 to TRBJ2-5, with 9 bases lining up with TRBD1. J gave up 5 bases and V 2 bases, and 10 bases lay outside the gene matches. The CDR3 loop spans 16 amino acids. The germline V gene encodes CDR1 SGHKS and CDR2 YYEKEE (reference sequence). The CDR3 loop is CASSLALGTGQETQYF. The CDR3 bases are TGTGCCAGCAGCTTAGCATTAGGGACAGGGCAGGAGACCCAGTACTTC.

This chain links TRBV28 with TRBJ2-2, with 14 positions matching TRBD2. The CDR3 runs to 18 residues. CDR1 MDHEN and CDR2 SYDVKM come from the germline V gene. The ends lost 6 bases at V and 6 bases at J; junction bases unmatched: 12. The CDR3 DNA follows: TGTGCCAGCAGCCGACCAGCCCCGGGACTAGCGGGAGCCGGGGAGCTGTTTTTT. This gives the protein CASSRPAPGLAGAGELFF.

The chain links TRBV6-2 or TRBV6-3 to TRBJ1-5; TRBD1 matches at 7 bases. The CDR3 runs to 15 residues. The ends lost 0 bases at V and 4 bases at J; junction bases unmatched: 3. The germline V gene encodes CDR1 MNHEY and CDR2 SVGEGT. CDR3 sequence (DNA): TGTGCCAGCAGTTACTCCGACAGGGATAATCAGCCCCAGCATTTT. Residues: CASSYSDRDNQPQHF.

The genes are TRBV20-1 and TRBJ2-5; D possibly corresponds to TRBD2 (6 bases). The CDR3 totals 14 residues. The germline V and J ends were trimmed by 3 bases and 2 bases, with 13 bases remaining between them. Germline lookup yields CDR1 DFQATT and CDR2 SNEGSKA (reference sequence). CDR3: CSASSGFIQETQYF. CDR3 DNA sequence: TGCAGTGCTAGTAGCGGATTTATTCAAGAGACCCAGTACTTC.

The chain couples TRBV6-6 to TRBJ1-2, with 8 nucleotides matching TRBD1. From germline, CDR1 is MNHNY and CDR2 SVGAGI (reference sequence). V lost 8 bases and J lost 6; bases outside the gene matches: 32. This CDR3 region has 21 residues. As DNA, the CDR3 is TGTGCCAGCTGCTGCGTAGACCAGGGGGCTTTTAAATATGAGCGGCACGATGGCTACACCTTC. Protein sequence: CASCCVDQGAFKYERHDGYTF.

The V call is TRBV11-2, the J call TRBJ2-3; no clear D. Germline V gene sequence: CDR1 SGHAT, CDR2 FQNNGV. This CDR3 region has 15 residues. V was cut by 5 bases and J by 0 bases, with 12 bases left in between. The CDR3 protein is CASSPSTSSTDTQYF. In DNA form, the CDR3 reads TGTGCCAGCAGCCCCTCTACCTCTAGCACAGATACGCAGTATTTT.

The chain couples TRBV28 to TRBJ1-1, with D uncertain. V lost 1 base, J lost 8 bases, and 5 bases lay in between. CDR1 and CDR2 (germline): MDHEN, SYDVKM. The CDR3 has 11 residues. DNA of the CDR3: TGTGCCAGCAGTTTATCGAGGGAAGCTTTCTTT. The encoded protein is CASSLSREAFF.

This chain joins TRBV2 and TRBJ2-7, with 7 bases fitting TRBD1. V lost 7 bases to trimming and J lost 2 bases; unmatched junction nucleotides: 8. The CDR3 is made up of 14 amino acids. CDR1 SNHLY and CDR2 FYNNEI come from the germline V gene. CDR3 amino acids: CASNSGQLPYEQYF. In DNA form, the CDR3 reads TGTGCCAGCAATTCGGGACAGTTACCCTACGAGCAGTACTTC.

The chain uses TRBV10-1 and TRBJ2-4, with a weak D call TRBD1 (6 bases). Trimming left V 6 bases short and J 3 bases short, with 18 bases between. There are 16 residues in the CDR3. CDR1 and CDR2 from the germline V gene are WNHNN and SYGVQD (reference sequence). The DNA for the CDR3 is TGCGCCAGCAGCCAGTCAGCACAGGGCGGCAAAAACATTCAGTACTTC. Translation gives CASSQSAQGGKNIQYF.

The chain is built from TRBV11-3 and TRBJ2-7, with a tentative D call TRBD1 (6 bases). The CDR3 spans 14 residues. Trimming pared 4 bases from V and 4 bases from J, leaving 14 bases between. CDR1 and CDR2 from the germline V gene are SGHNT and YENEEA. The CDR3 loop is CASSSPGTRYEQYF. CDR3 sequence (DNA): TGTGCCAGCAGCTCTCCCGGGACACGGTACGAGCAGTACTTC.

CDR3 sequence: CASSQEQGFSYNEQFF. CDR3 nucleotides: TGTGCCAGCAGCCAAGAACAGGGGTTCTCCTACAATGAGCAGTTCTTC. The chain links TRBV3-1 (or the pseudogene TRBV3-2) to TRBJ2-1; 7 nucleotides agree with TRBD1. Per the germline V gene, CDR1 is LGHDT and CDR2 is YNNKEL (reference sequence). CDR3 length: 16 residues. V trimming: 0 bases; J trimming: 0 bases; junction bases outside the gene matches: 2.

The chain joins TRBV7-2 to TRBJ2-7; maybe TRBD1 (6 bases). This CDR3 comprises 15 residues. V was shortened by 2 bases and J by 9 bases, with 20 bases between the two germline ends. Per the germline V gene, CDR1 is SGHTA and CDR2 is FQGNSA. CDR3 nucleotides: TGTGCCAGCAGCTTACAGGACAGTACCCCCGCTCGGCAGTACTTC. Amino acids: CASSLQDSTPARQYF.

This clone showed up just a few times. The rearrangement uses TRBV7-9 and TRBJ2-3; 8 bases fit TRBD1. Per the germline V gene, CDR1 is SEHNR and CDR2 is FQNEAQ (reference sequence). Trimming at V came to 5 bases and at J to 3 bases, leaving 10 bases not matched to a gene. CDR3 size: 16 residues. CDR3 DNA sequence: TGTGCCAGCAGCGGCAGGGGGCAGGGGAGGACAGATACGCAGTATTTT. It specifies CASSGRGQGRTDTQYF.